This T cell receptor (beta chain) was identified in a study of T cell clonotyping in hematopoietic cell transplantation (dated by TCRdb to the early 2020s). Study-wide context: The study collected over a hundred blood samples from 35 consecutive transplant recipients and their related donors. Recruitment of patients ran from late 2015 to early 2017, and follow-up continued until late 2020 or until death.

The CDR3 starts with the cysteine, ends with the phenylalanine, and has 13 residues. Only the CDR3 DNA stays, 39 bases, in frame from base 1. Relative to germline, V is 3 bases shorter and J is 7 bases shorter, with 10 bases between their ends. CDR1 and CDR2 (MNHEY, SMNVEV) derive from the germline V gene (reference sequence). The paper as a whole reports these results and caveats: Just a small fraction of recipient repertoires overlapped with donor repertoires, and more than 97% appeared de novo at the given depth. Donor and pretransplant recipient Inverse Simpson Index values predicted broader posttransplant TCR repertoire diversity. After transplant, TCR diversity in recipients dropped, and pathologically expanded clonotypes increased progressively from day 30 to day 180. Sample size was limited, and cells were not sorted, so CD4 and CD8 repertoire contributions could not be separated.

The immunoSEQ assay, a bias-controlled multiplex PCR using V- and J-specific primers, was used to amplify TCR beta CDR3 regions from genomic DNA. A second PCR step added a proprietary barcode and Illumina adapter sequences to the CDR3 amplicons. An Illumina MiSeq instrument was used to sequence the CDR3 libraries. Turning to the authors' computational methods: immunoSEQ Analyzer 3.0 was used for export and quality control, with R Bioconductor and Immunarch used for downstream analyses. Only productive rearrangements in the normalized downsampled data set were used to calculate repertoire metrics. In the normalized cohort, a clonotype counted as pathologically expanded if the clonotype was larger than 5 templates. The Inverse Simpson Index served as the measure of repertoire diversity. To capture all clonotypes, the CMV-specificity analyses were run on the non-normalized data set. As stored in TCRdb, this immuneACCESS dataset retains in-frame rearrangements with V and J assigned. A fraction of the clones does not appear; measured against another copy, unresolved V genes explain less than half of the discrepancy, and the remainder lacks a known reason. The DNA was the basis for D and trimming; V, J and clone size are from that table. For this sample the table gives roughly 40,000 clones, of which 95% were detected only once. The top ten clonotypes cover approximately 0.9% of the sample.

Blood samples for TCR beta sequencing were provided by related transplant donors. Nuclei Lysis Solution was used to extract genomic DNA from fresh or cryopreserved unfractionated peripheral blood mononuclear cells. Points on this clone: Its antigen specificity is not known. The input lacks base qualities; no much larger clone sits a single base away.

Recombination joined TRBV27 with TRBJ2-1, and the D gene may be TRBD2, 6 bases matching. This TCR was sampled from a man aged 30-40 years in good health. Some clones in this sample may be carry-over from other donors' samples. The sequenced material came from peripheral blood mononuclear cells. The nucleotide sequence reads TGTGCCAGCAGTTTGGCGGGGATTAATGAGCAGTTCTTC. Its protein product is CASSLAGINEQFF.